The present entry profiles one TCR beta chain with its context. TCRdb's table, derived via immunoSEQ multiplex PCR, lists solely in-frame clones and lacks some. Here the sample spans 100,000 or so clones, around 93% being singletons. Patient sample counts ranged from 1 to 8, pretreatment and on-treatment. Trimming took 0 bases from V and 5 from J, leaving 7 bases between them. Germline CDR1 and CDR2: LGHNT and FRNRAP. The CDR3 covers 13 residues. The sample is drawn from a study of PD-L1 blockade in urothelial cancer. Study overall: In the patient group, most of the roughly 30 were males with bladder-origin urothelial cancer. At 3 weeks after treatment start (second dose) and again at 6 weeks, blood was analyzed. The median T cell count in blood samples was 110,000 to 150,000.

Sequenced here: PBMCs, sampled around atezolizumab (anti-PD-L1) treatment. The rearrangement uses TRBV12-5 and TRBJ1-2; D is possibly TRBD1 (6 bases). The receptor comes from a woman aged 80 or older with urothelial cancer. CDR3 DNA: TGTGCTAGTGGTTTGGTAGGACAGTATGGCTACACCTTC. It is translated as CASGLVGQYGYTF.